The present T cell receptor beta chain was sequenced within a study of tumor and adjacent non-tumor tissue in lung cancer. Study as a whole: The cohort had about 12 adenocarcinoma, 2 squamous cell and 1 small cell patients. On average, productive TCRbeta reads reached about 4.4 million per sample.

Germline V gene sequence: CDR1 SGHAT, CDR2 FQNNGV. The CDR3 is 15 amino acids. Concerning this clonotype itself: Its specificity is unknown.

This sample's RNA came from whole unsorted tissue. The normal lung tissue was taken more than 3 cm from the tumor edge. A modified ARM-PCR protocol with three rounds of nested PCR amplified TCRbeta. From the multiplex PCR reads, TCRdb called clonotypes with MiXCR, one entry per CDR3 protein. The sample has some 80,000 distinct CDR3 sequences; approximately 80% are singletons. Overall study findings and caveats: Tumor TCR diversity, when higher, was linked to shorter survival. Compared with tumor, normal lung showed significantly lower TCR diversity.

The sample taken for sequencing was distant non-tumor lung tissue. V is TRBV11-2 and J is TRBJ1-6, with a tentative D call TRBD1 (6 bases). The receptor was isolated from a man in his fifties or sixties with non-small cell lung cancer. The DNA of the CDR3 is TGTGTCAGTAGCTTAAGAGGGGACAATAATTCACCCCTCCACTTT. Amino acids: CVSSLRGDNNSPLHF.